The T cell receptor (beta chain) under discussion was sequenced for a study of shared clonotypes between healthy human individuals. Points on this clone: No antigen is known for it. Other DNA sequences in this sample translate to the same CDR3.

Findings and limits, study-wide: Estimated richness values were generally larger in naive subsets than in memory subsets.

Naive CD8 cells comprised CD45RO-negative, CCR7-positively selected cells, excluding terminally differentiated effector memory CD45RA+ cells. Sequencing was performed with immunoSEQ multiplex PCR; in TCRdb, only in-frame clones are kept and a portion is missing. The sample has around 2.1 million clones, roughly 91% seen once. This TCR derives from a man younger than 30 in good health. Some clones in this sample may be carry-over from other donors' samples. Sequenced material: naive CD8+ T cells from PBMCs.

The CDR3 loop reads CASSLGGNSYEQYF. In DNA, the CDR3 is TGTGCCAGCAGTTTGGGGGGCAATTCCTACGAGCAGTACTTC. This sequence joins TRBV28 and TRBJ2-7; D might be TRBD1 or TRBD2, each matching 6 bases. This CDR3 spans 14 amino acids. Trimming removed 3 bases from V and 1 base from J, with 10 bases in between. Germline CDR1 is MDHEN and CDR2 is SYDVKM.